The present T cell receptor beta chain was sequenced within a study of T cell responses to AZD1222 COVID-19 vaccine (dated by TCRdb to the early 2020s). General notes on the study: AZD1222 recipients given second doses at about 4 weeks or at about 12 weeks were pooled, since spike-specific TCR depth and breadth were not found to differ between the two schedules. A total of about 230 trial participants underwent TCR sequencing, of whom about 210 received two doses of AZD1222 and some 25 received two doses of the MenACWY control vaccine. Enrollment into the trials was organized by age into subgroups of 18-55, 56-69 and 70-plus years, and those subgroups contained roughly 150, 30 and 60 TCR-sequenced participants, respectively. What the study reported, not specific to this receptor: Most participants were white British and females outnumbered males, and the authors suggested that clonal diversity may have been underestimated. The vaccine-associated CD4 TCRs covered the entire spike protein, and the dominant responses fell in regions 160-218 and 743-854. The 56-69-year group was small, and its depth increase did not reach significance, likely because of low power. Because no day 14 peak-response samples were available, repertoires were characterized only after the peak T cell response. After two AZD1222 doses, spike-specific TCR breadth and depth were significantly higher than at day 0 and than in MenACWY recipients. Nearly half of unique spike-specific TCRs reportedly recognized epitopes outside regions mutated in the B.1.351 and B.1.1.7 variants. Conclusions about previously exposed vaccinees are limited because only a handful of AZD1222 recipients were SARS-CoV-2 seropositive at baseline.

The germline V gene encodes CDR1 SEHNR and CDR2 FQNEAQ (reference sequence). V loses 4 bases at its end and J loses 4 bases; junction bases beyond the gene matches: 9. The CDR3 holds 15 amino acids from the cysteine to the phenylalanine. Kept here is only the CDR3 DNA, which spans 45 bases and is read in frame from base 1. Points on this clone: The specificity of this receptor is unknown. The record has no base qualities; no much larger clone is one base away.

The CDR3 regions of human TCRbeta chains were subjected to immunosequencing. On the authors' methods: TCRs in the repertoires were compared against a reference library of SARS-CoV-2-specific TCRs that had been generated with the MIRA antigen-specificity platform. Breadth was defined as the fraction of unique TCRs that were SARS-CoV-2-associated. Depth was defined as the fraction of total T cells that were SARS-CoV-2-associated. Using the MIRA data, each spike-specific TCR was assigned both to the spike region to which the TCR was reactive and to a CD4 or CD8 class. Log10-transformed breadth and depth values were compared by one-way ANOVA with Sidak's multiple comparisons tests. The table was pulled from immuneACCESS by TCRdb, which kept in-frame rearrangements only. Such tables lose some clones; where checked, under half of the loss comes from unresolved V genes, and the rest has no known cause. The DNA was the basis for D and trimming; V, J and clone size are from that table. The sample table lists tens of thousands of clones, 75% to 90% of them with a count of one. The ten largest make up 2% to 3% of the sample.

The meaning of the sample's time point label: baseline before first vaccination. Samples from vaccinated people were obtained from the UK trials COV001 and COV002, which included a single-blind randomized controlled phase 2/3 trial of AZD1222 (ChAdOx1 nCoV-19) in healthy adults. For TCRbeta chain sequencing, PBMC samples were collected from trial participants at day 0 and at day 28 after the second dose. Sequences were derived from peripheral blood, sampled on day 0 of AZD1222 vaccination. The TCR originated in an adult in good health. The chain employs TRBV7-9 and TRBJ1-1, and 7 bases in between align with TRBD1. The nucleotides read TGTGCCAGCAGCTCTACTACAGGGGTGAGCACTGAAGCTTTCTTT. Translated, this is CASSSTTGVSTEAFF. The full variable domain, completed from the reference TRBV7-9 and TRBJ1-1 proteins outside the CDR3, reads DTGVSQNPRHKITKRGQNVTFRCDPISEHNRLYWYRQTLGQGPEFLTYFQNEAQLEKSRLLSDRFSAERPKGSFSTLEIQRTEQGDSAMYLCASSSTTGVSTEAFFGQGTRLTVV.